The clone carrying this TCR beta chain was counted between two and nine times. The target antigen is unknown. Only one heparinised blood draw was taken per donor, and its volume averaged roughly 0.12 L. With 3 bases removed from V and 5 bases from J, the gap between germline ends came to 20 bases. Germline V lookup: CDR1 MNHEY, CDR2 SMNVEV (reference sequence). CDR3 length: 16 amino acids. This sample was taken from a study of beta chain features in type 1 diabetes. Overall study context: Patients shared similar age, gender and cell yields with healthy donors. Study-level results: TCRB CDR3s were moderately but significantly shorter in Type 1 diabetes patients in all four CD4+ subsets.

Sequenced material consisted of expressed TCRB transcripts (all of the isolated RNA was reverse transcribed). Data came from immunoSEQ multiplex PCR; TCRdb stores just in-frame clones and leaves some out. The data hold roughly 340,000 clones, with about 13% observed a single time. The receptor was isolated from a woman between 18 and 29 years old with type 1 diabetes. Sequences were obtained from naive CD4+ T cells from blood. The chain couples TRBV27 to TRBJ2-7; D possibly corresponds to TRBD2 (6 bases). The CDR3 DNA is TGTGCCAGCAGTTTCCTCTCAGGGCGGGATGAAGACGAGCAGTACTTC. This gives the protein CASSFLSGRDEDEQYF.